Following are 15 T cell receptor beta chains from one sample sequenced in a study of beta chain features in type 1 diabetes. What was sequenced were expressed TCRB transcripts, since all of the isolated RNA had been reverse transcribed. Data came from immunoSEQ multiplex PCR; TCRdb stores just in-frame clones and leaves some out. This sample has approximately 160,000 clones; approximately 8.4% occur once, and the top ten carry under 2.5%. What was sequenced was central memory CD4+ T cells from blood. Every receptor here comes from a woman aged 18-29 years in good health.

The DNA of the CDR3 is TGTGCCAGCTCACCGGGCACAATCGAGCAGTACTTC. Its protein is CASSPGTIEQYF. This chain joins TRBV18 and TRBJ2-7; D is unresolved. The CDR3 totals 12 residues. Germline V gene data show CDR1 as KGHSH and CDR2 as LQKENI. V gave up 3 bases and J gave up 6 bases, with 9 bases separating them.

The chain uses TRBV19 and TRBJ2-3; TRBD1 might be the D (5 bases). Germline CDR1 LNHDA, CDR2 SQIVND (reference sequence). Trimming left V 3 bases short and J 3 bases short, with 7 bases between. The CDR3 is 13 residues long. In DNA form, the CDR3 reads TGTGCCAGTAGTATCCCAGGGACAGATACGCAGTATTTT. Encoded protein: CASSIPGTDTQYF.

This clone was detected a few times. The V and J genes are TRBV10-3 and TRBJ2-4; 11 nucleotides align to TRBD2. The CDR3 sequence is 15 residues long. The V gene end was trimmed by 5 bases and the J gene end by 4 bases; junction bases not matched to a gene: 4. The germline CDR1 and CDR2 sequences are ENHRY and SYGVKD. The CDR3: CAISQGTSGKNIQYF. The CDR3 coding sequence is TGTGCCATCAGTCAAGGGACTAGCGGAAAAAACATTCAGTACTTC.

V usage is TRBV18 and J usage is TRBJ2-7; a weak D match, TRBD1 (5 bases). V lost 5 bases and J lost 1, with 15 bases in between. This CDR3 is built from 15 residues. CDR1 KGHSH and CDR2 LQKENI come from the germline V gene. CDR3 nucleotides: TGTGCCAGCTCAAGGGGAACGGGCCTTTCCTACGAGCAGTACTTC. Amino acids: CASSRGTGLSYEQYF.

This clone was seen a few times. The CDR3 region is CASRRGRGENIQYF. The DNA of the CDR3 is TGTGCCAGCAGGAGGGGGAGAGGCGAAAACATTCAGTACTTC. The chain employs TRBV6-6 and TRBJ2-4; tentative D call: TRBD1 (6 bases). Trimming removed 6 bases at V and 5 bases at J, with 14 bases between. Germline CDR1 MNHNY, CDR2 SVGAGI (reference sequence). This CDR3 is built from 14 residues.

This clone appeared a few times. The gene calls are TRBV21-1 and TRBJ2-7; the table's TRBD2 call for D was not verified on the DNA. TRBV21-1 is annotated as a pseudogene. The CDR3 is 15 amino acids. The CDR3 nucleotides read TGTGCCAGCAGTCCCGCTGCGGGGGGCACCTACGAGCAGTACTTC. Translated, it gives CASSPAAGGTYEQYF.

CDR3 protein: CASSPSGTSGTSTDTQYF. In DNA, the CDR3 is TGTGCCAGCAGCCCCAGCGGGACTAGCGGCACTAGCACAGATACGCAGTATTTT. The chain carries TRBV5-5 and TRBJ2-3; 11 positions agree with TRBD2. In germline, CDR1 is SGHKS, CDR2 YYEKEE (reference sequence). The CDR3 spans 18 residues. V lost 4 bases to trimming and J lost 0 bases; unmatched junction nucleotides: 10. Together with reference TRBV5-5 and TRBJ2-3, the CDR3 gives the full variable domain: DAGVTQSPTHLIKTRGQQVTLRCSPISGHKSVSWYQQVLGQGPQFIFQYYEKEERGRGNFPDRFSARQFPNYSSELNVNALLLGDSALYLCASSPSGTSGTSTDTQYFGPGTRLTVL.

This clone was seen only a few times. V and J are TRBV30 and TRBJ2-2; possibly TRBD2 for D (7 bases). CDR1 is GTSNPN and CDR2 is SVGIG in the germline V gene (reference sequence). CDR3 size: 17 residues. Trimming removed 2 bases from V and 0 bases from J, with 16 bases in between. The CDR3 coding sequence is TGTGCCTGGAGTCCCTTGGGGGGGCGATCGAACACCGGGGAGCTGTTTTTT. It translates to CAWSPLGGRSNTGELFF.

The CDR3 sequence: CASSLDGRAVGNIQYF. The CDR3 bases are TGTGCCAGCAGCTTGGACGGGAGGGCCGTTGGGAACATTCAGTACTTC. The chain combines TRBV5-4 with TRBJ2-4, with 8 bases lining up with TRBD2. The CDR3 is 16 residues long. Per germline, CDR1 SGHNT and CDR2 YYREEE (reference sequence). V trimming: 0 bases; J trimming: 7 bases; junction bases outside the gene matches: 9.

V usage is TRBV9 and J usage is TRBJ2-1, with 7 nucleotides matching TRBD2. Germline CDR1 reads SGDLS; CDR2 reads YYNGEE. This CDR3 has 15 residues. V lost 3 bases to trimming and J lost 13 bases; unmatched junction nucleotides: 16. CDR3 residues: CASSDPSGTKEYQFF. CDR3 in DNA: TGTGCCAGCAGCGATCCTAGCGGTACTAAAGAATACCAGTTCTTC. Full variable domain (missing parts from reference TRBV9 and TRBJ2-1): DSGVTQTPKHLITATGQRVTLRCSPRSGDLSVYWYQQSLDQGLQFLIQYYNGEERAKGNILERFSAQQFPDLHSELNLSSLELGDSALYFCASSDPSGTKEYQFFGPGTRLTVL.

This clone was recorded a few times. This chain joins TRBV7-9 and TRBJ2-7, with 11 positions matching TRBD2. The CDR3 is 15 residues long. The junction had 5 bases not matched to a gene; V was cut back by 4 bases and J by 3 bases. The germline gives CDR1 SEHNR, CDR2 FQNEAQ (reference sequence). CDR3 sequence: CASSSLAGGLYEQYF. The CDR3 DNA is TGTGCCAGCAGCTCCCTAGCGGGAGGCCTCTACGAGCAGTACTTC.

The chain recombines TRBV30 with TRBJ1-2, with TRBD1 matching 8 bases. This CDR3 spans 13 amino acids. CDR1 GTSNPN and CDR2 SVGIG come from the germline V gene (reference sequence). V gave up 7 bases and J gave up 3 bases; unmatched junction bases: 7. The CDR3 DNA follows: TGTGCCTATCGGACAGGGAGATACTATGGCTACACCTTC. This gives the protein CAYRTGRYYGYTF.

This clone turned up a few times. V usage is TRBV7-9 and J usage is TRBJ2-3; tentative D call: TRBD2 (5 bases). Trimming took 3 bases from V and 2 from J, leaving 9 bases between them. This CDR3 is built from 14 residues. Germline V gives CDR1 SEHNR, CDR2 FQNEAQ (reference sequence). CDR3 DNA sequence: TGTGCCAGCAGCTTGAGGGAATACACAGATACGCAGTATTTT. Translation: CASSLREYTDTQYF.

This chain's CDR3 is CASSPRPGQGKQKLFF. Here the CDR3 DNA reads TGTGCCAGCTCACCAAGACCGGGACAGGGGAAGCAAAAACTGTTTTTT. The chain recombines TRBV18 with TRBJ1-4, with TRBD1 identical over 10 bases. The CDR3 consists of 16 residues. CDR1 is KGHSH and CDR2 is LQKENI in the germline V gene. V was clipped by 2 bases and J by 9 bases; unmatched bases: 9.

The genes are TRBV11-2 and TRBJ1-2, with 7 bases that match TRBD1. After removal of 4 bases from V and 14 bases from J, the junction contained 10 bases not matched to a gene. The CDR3 runs 12 residues. CDR1 and CDR2 from the germline V gene are SGHAT and FQNNGV. The CDR3 sequence: CASSSGGTDNTF. CDR3 sequence (DNA): TGTGCCAGCAGCTCCGGAGGGACAGATAATACCTTC.